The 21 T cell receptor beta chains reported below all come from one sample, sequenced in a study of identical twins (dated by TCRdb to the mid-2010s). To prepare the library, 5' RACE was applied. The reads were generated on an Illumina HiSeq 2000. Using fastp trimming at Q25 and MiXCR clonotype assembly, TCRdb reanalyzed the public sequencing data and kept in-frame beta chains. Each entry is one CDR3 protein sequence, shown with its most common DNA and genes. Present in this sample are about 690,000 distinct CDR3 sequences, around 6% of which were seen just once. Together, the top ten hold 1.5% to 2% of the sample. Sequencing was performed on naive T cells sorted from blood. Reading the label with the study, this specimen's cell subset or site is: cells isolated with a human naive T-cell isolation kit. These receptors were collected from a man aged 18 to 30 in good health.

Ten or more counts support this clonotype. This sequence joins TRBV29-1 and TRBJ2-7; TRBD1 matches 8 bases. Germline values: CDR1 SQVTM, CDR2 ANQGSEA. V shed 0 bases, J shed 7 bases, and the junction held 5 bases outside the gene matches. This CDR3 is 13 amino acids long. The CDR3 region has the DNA TGCAGCGTTGAAGACGGACAGGGAGCGGAGCAGTACTTC. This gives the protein CSVEDGQGAEQYF.

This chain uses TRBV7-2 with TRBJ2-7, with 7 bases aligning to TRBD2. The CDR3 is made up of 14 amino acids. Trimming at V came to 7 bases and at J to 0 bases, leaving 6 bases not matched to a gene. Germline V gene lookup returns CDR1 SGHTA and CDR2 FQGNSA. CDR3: CASTTSASSYEQYF. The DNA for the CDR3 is TGTGCCAGCACCACTAGCGCAAGCTCCTACGAGCAGTACTTC.

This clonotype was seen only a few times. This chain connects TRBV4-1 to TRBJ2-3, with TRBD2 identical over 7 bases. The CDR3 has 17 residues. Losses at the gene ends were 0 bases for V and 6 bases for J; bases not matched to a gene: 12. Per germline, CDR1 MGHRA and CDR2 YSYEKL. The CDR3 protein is CASSQDWDYKTPDTQYF. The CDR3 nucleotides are TGCGCCAGCAGCCAAGATTGGGACTACAAAACTCCCGATACGCAGTATTTT.

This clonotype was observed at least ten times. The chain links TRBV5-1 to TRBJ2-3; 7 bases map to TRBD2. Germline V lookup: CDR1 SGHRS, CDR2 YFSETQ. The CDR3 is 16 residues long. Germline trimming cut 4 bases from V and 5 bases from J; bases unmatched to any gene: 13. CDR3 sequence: CASSGPLAGDQDTQYF. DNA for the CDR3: TGCGCCAGCAGCGGCCCTCTGGCGGGAGACCAAGATACGCAGTATTTT.

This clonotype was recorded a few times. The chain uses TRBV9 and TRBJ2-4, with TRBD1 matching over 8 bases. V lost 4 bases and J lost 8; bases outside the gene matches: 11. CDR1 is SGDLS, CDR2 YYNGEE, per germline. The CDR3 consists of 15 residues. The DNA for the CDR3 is TGTGCCAGCAGCATGTCCGGGACAGGCGGGGACATTCAGTACTTC. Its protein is CASSMSGTGGDIQYF.

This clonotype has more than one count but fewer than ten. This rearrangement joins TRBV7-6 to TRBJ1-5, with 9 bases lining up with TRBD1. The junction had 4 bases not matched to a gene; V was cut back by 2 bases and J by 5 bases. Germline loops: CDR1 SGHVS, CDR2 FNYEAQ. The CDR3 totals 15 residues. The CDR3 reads CASSLFGDRDQPQHF. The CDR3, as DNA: TGTGCCAGCAGCTTATTCGGGGACAGGGATCAGCCCCAGCATTTT.

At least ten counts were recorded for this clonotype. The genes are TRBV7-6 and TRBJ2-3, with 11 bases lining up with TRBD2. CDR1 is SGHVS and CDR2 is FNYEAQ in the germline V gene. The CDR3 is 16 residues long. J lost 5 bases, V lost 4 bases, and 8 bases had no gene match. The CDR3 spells CASSSTGLAELDTQYF. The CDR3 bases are TGTGCCAGCAGCTCCACGGGACTAGCGGAGTTAGATACGCAGTATTTT.

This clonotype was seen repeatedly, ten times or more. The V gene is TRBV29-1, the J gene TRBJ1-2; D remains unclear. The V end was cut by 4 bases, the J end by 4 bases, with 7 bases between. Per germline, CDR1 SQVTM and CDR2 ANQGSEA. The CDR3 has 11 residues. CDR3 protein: CSVGGIYGYTF. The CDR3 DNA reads TGCAGCGTTGGTGGGATCTATGGCTACACCTTC.

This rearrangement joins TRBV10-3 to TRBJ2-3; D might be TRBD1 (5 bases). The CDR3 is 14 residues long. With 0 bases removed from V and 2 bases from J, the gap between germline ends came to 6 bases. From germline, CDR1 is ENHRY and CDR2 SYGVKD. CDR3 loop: CAISESTVTDTQYF. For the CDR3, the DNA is TGTGCCATCAGTGAGTCGACAGTCACAGATACGCAGTATTTT.

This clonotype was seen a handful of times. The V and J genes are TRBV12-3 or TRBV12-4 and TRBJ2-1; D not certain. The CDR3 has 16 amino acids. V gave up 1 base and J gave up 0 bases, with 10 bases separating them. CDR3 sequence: CASSLGVGYSYNEQFF. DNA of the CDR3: TGTGCCAGCAGTTTAGGGGTGGGGTACTCCTACAATGAGCAGTTCTTC.

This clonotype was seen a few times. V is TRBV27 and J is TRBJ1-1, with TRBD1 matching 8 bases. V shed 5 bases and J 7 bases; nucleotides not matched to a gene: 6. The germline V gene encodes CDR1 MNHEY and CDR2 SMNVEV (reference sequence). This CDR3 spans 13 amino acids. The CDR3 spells CASSHDRGYEAFF. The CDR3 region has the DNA TGTGCCAGCAGTCATGACAGGGGCTATGAAGCTTTCTTT.

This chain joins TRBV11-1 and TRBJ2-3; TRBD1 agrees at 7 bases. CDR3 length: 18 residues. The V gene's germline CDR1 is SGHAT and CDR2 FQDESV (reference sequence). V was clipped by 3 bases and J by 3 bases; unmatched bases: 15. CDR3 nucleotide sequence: TGTGCCAGCAGCTTGCTGCCGACAGGGCCTAGATCGACAGATACGCAGTATTTT. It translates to CASSLLPTGPRSTDTQYF.

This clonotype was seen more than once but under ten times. The CDR3 here is CASSLGQTKNTEAFF. For the CDR3, the DNA is TGCGCCAGCAGCTTGGGACAGACCAAGAACACTGAAGCTTTCTTT. The chain recombines TRBV5-1 with TRBJ1-1; D may be TRBD1 (5 bases). The germline CDR1 and CDR2 sequences are SGHRS and YFSETQ. V lost 0 bases to trimming and J lost 1 base, with 10 bases between them. This CDR3 contains 15 residues. Together with reference TRBV5-1 and TRBJ1-1, the CDR3 gives the full variable domain: KAGVTQTPRYLIKTRGQQVTLSCSPISGHRSVSWYQQTPGQGLQFLFEYFSETQRNKGNFPGRFSGRQFSNSRSEMNVSTLELGDSALYLCASSLGQTKNTEAFFGQGTRLTVV.

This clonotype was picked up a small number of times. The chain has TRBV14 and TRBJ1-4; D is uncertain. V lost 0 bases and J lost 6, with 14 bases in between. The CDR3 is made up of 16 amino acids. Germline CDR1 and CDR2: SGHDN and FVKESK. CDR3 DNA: TGTGCCAGCAGCCAAGAGGTCGGCCAACGGGATGAAAAACTGTTTTTT. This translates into CASSQEVGQRDEKLFF. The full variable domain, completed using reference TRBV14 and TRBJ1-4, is EAGVTQFPSHSVIEKGQTVTLRCDPISGHDNLYWYRRVMGKEIKFLLHFVKESKQDESGMPNNRFLAERTGGTYSTLKVQPAELEDSGVYFCASSQEVGQRDEKLFFGSGTQLSVL.

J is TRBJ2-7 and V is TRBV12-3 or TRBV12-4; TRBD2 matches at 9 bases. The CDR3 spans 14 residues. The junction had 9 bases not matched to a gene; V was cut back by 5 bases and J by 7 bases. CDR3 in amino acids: CASSPPEAGGEQYV. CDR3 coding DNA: TGTGCCAGCAGTCCGCCCGAGGCGGGAGGGGAGCAGTACGTC.

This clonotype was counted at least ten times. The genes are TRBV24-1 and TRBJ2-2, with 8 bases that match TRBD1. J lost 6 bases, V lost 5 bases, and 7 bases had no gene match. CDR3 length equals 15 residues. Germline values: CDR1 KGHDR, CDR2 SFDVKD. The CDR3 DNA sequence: TGTGCCACCAGTGTGCAGACAGGGGCGGCCGGGGAGCTGTTTTTT. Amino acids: CATSVQTGAAGELFF.

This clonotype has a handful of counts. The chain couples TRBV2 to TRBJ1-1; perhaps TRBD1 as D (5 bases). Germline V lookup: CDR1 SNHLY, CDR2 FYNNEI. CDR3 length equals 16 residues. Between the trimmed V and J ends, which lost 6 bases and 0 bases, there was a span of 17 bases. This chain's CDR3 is CASREKFRDLNTEAFF. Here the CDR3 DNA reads TGTGCCAGCAGGGAGAAGTTCAGGGACCTGAACACTGAAGCTTTCTTT.

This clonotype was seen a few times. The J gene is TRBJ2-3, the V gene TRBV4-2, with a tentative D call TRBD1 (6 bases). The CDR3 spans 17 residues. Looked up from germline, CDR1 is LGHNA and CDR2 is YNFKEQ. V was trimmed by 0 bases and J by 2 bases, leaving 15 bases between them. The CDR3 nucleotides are TGTGCCAGCAGCCAAGAGAGGACGGACAGTTTCACAGATACGCAGTATTTT. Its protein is CASSQERTDSFTDTQYF.

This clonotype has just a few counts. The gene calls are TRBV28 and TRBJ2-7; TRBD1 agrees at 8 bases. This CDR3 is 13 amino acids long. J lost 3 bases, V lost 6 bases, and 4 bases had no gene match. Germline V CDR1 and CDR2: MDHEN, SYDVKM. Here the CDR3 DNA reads TGTGCCAGCAGACAGGGGGGTAGCTACGAGCAGTACTTC. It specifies CASRQGGSYEQYF.

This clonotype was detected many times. Here the CDR3 reads CSVERPPNYGYTF. The CDR3 DNA reads TGCAGCGTTGAAAGGCCGCCTAACTATGGCTACACCTTC. This chain links TRBV29-1 with TRBJ1-2; D is uncertain. The CDR3 has 13 amino acids. Germline V gene lookup returns CDR1 SQVTM and CDR2 ANQGSEA. V was trimmed by 2 bases and J by 0 bases, leaving 7 bases between them. The full variable domain, completed using reference TRBV29-1 and TRBJ1-2, is SAVISQKPSRDICQRGTSLTIQCQVDSQVTMMFWYRQQPGQSLTLIATANQGSEATYESGFVIDKFPISRPNLTFSTLTVSNMSPEDSSIYLCSVERPPNYGYTFGSGTRLTVV.

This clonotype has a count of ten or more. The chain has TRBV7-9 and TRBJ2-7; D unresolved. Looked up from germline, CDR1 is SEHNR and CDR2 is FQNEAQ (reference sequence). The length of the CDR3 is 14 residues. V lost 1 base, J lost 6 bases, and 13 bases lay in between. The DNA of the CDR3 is TGTGCCAGCAGCTTAGTTGCTGGCGGTGGCGAGCAGTACTTC. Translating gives CASSLVAGGGEQYF. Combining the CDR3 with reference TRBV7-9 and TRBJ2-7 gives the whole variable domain DTGVSQNPRHKITKRGQNVTFRCDPISEHNRLYWYRQTLGQGPEFLTYFQNEAQLEKSRLLSDRFSAERPKGSFSTLEIQRTEQGDSAMYLCASSLVAGGGEQYFGPGTRLTVT.